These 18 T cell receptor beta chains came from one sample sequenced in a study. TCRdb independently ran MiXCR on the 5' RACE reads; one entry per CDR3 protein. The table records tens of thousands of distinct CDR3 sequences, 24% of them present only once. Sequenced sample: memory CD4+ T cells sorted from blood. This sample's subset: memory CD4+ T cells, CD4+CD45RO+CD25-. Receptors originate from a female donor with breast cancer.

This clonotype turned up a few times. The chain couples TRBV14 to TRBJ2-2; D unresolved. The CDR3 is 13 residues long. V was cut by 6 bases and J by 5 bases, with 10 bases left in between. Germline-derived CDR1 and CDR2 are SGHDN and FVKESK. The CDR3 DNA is TGTGCCAGCAGTGTGCGAGGAACCGGGGAGCTGTTTTTT. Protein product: CASSVRGTGELFF. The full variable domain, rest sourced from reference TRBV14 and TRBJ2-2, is EAGVTQFPSHSVIEKGQTVTLRCDPISGHDNLYWYRRVMGKEIKFLLHFVKESKQDESGMPNNRFLAERTGGTYSTLKVQPAELEDSGVYFCASSVRGTGELFFGEGSRLTVL.

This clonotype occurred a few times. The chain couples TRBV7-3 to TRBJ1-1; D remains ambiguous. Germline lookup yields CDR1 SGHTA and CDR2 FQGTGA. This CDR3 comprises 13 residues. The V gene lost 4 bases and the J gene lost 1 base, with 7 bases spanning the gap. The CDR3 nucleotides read TGTGCCAGCAGCTCACAGAGGAACACTGAAGCTTTCTTT. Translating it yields CASSSQRNTEAFF.

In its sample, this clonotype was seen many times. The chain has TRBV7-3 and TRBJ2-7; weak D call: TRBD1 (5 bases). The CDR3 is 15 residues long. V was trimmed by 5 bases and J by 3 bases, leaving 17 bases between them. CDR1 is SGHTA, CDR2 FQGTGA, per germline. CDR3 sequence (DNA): TGTGCCAGCAGCCCGGGCAAGGGGTTGTTCTACGAGCAGTACTTC. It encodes CASSPGKGLFYEQYF.

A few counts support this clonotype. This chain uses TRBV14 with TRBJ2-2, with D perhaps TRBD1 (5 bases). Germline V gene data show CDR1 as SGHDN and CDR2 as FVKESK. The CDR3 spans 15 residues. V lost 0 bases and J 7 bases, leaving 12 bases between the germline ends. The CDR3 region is CASSQDRAGHGELFF. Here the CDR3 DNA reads TGTGCCAGCAGCCAAGATAGGGCAGGGCACGGGGAGCTGTTTTTT.

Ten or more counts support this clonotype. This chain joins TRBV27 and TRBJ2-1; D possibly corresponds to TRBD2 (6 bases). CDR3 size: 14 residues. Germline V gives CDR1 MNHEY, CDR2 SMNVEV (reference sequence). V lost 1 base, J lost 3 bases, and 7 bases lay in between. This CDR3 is CASSLFGSYNEQFF. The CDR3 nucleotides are TGTGCCAGCAGTTTATTCGGGAGCTACAATGAGCAGTTCTTC.

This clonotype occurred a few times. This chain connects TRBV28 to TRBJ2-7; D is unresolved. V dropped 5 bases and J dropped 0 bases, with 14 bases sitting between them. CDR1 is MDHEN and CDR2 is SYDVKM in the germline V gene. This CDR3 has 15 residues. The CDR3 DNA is TGTGCCAGCAGTGGAAGCTACTCGAGCTCCTACGAGCAGTACTTC. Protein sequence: CASSGSYSSSYEQYF. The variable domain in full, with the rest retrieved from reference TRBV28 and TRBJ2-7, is DVKVTQSSRYLVKRTGEKVFLECVQDMDHENMFWYRQDPGLGLRLIYFSYDVKMKEKGDIPEGYSVSREKKERFSLILESASTNQTSMYLCASSGSYSSSYEQYFGPGTRLTVT.

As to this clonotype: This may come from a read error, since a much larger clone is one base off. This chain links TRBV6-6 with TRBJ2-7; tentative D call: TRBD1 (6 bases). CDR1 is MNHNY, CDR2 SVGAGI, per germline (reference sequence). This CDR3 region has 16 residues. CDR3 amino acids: CPSSYSAGVGSYEQYF. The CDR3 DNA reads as TGTCCCAGCAGTTACTCGGCAGGGGTAGGCTCCTACGAGCAGTACTTC.

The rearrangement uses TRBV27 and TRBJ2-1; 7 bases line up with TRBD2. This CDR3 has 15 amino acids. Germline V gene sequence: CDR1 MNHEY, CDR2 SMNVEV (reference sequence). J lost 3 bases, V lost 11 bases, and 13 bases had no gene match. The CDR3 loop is CAGKSRLAHYNEQFF. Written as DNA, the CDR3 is TGTGCCGGCAAAAGTAGACTAGCCCACTACAATGAGCAGTTCTTC.

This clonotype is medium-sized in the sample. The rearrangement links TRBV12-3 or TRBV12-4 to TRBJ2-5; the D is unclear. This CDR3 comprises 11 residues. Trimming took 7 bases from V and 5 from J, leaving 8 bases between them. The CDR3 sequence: CASKSSETQYF. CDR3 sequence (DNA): TGTGCCAGCAAATCGTCGGAGACCCAGTACTTC.

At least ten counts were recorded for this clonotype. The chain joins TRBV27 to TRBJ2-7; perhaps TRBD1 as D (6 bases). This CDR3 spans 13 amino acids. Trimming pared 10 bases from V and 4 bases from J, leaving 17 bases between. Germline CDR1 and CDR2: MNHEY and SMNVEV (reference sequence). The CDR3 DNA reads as TGTGCCACGAGGACAGTCCACCCTTACGAGCAGTACTTC. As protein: CATRTVHPYEQYF.

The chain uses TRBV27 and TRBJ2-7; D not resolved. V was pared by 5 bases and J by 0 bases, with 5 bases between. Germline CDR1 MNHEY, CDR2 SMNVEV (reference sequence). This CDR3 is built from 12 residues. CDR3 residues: CASSHTSYEQYF. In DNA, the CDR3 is TGTGCCAGCAGTCATACCTCCTACGAGCAGTACTTC.

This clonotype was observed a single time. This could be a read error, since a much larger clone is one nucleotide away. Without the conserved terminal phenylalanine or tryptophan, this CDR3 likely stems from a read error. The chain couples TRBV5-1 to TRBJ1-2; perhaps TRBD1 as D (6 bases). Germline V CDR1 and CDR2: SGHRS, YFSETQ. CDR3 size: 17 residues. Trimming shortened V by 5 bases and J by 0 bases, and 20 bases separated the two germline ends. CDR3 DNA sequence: TGCGCCAGCAGTACCGGGGCCGGATCAGGGGCTAACTATGGCTACACCCTC. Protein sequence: CASSTGAGSGANYGYTL.

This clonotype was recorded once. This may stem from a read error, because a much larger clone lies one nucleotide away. This CDR3 reads CASSPPRPVTFF. The CDR3 DNA reads TGCGCCAGCAGCCCTCCGAGACCGGTGACTTTCTTT. The genes are TRBV4-1 and TRBJ1-1; no clear D gene. The germline CDR1 and CDR2 sequences are MGHRA and YSYEKL. The CDR3 spans 12 residues. The V end was cut by 4 bases, the J end by 12 bases, with 15 bases between.

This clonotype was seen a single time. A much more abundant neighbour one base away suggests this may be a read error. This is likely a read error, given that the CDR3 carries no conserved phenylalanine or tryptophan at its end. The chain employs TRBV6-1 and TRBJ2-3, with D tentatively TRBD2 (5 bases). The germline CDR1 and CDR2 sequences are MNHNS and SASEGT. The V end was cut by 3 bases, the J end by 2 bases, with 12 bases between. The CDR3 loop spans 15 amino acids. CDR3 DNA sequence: TGTGCCAGCAGTGAGGAGGACTCTATCACAGATACGCAGTATTAT. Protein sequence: CASSEEDSITDTQYY.

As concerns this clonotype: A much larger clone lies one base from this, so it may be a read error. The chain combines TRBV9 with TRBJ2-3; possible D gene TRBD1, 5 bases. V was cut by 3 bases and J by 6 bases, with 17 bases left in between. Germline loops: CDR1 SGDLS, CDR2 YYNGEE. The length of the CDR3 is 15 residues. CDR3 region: CASSGTASGLDTQYF. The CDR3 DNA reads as TGTGCCAGCAGCGGAACCGCCTCAGGGTTGGATACGCAGTATTTT.

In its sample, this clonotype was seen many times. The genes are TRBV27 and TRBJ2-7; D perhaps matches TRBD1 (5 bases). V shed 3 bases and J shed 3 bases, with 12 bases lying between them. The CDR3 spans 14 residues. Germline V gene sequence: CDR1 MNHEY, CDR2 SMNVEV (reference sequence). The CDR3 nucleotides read TGTGCCAGCAGTTTGAAGGGGTACAACTACGAGCAGTACTTC. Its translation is CASSLKGYNYEQYF.

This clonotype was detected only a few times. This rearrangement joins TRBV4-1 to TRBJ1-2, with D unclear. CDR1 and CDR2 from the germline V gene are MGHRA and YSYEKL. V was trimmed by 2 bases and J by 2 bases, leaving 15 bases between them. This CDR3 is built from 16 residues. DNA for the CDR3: TGCGCCAGCAGCCAACAACCGGCCACAGCGAACTATGGCTACACCTTC. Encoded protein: CASSQQPATANYGYTF.

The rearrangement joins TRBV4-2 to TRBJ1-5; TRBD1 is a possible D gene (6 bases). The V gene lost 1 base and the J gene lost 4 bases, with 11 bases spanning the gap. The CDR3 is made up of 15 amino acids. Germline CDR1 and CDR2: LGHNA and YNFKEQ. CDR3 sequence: CASSQVQGLNQPQHF. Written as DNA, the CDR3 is TGTGCCAGCAGCCAAGTCCAGGGGCTTAATCAGCCCCAGCATTTT.